This T cell receptor beta chain was identified during a study of T cell responses to AZD1222 COVID-19 vaccine. Only a few counts were recorded for this clone. V was trimmed by 3 bases and J by 10 bases, leaving 15 bases between them. This CDR3 is built from 13 residues. Germline V gene data show CDR1 as WSHSY and CDR2 as SAAADI. This table comes from immunoSEQ multiplex PCR, and its TCRdb copy is limited to in-frame clones, with some not included. The table has about 120,000 clones, around nine tenths seen once. Specimen: peripheral blood, collected on day 0 of AZD1222 vaccination. The chain joins TRBV10-2 to TRBJ1-1, with no clear D. The clonotype comes from an adult in good health. CDR3 DNA: TGCGCCAGCAGTGATTCGGGGATCGGTACAGCTTTCTTT. Protein: CASSDSGIGTAFF.